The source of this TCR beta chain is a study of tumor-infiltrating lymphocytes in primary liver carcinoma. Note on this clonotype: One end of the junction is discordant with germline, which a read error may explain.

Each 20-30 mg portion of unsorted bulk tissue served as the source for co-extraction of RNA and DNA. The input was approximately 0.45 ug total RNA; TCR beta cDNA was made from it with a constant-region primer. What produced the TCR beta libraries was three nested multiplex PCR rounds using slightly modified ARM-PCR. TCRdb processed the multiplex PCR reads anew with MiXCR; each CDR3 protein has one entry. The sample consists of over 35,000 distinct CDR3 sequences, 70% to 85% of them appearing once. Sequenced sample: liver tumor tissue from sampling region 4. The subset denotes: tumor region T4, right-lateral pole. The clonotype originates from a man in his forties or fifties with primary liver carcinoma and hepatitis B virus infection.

The CDR3 DNA is TGCGCCAGCAGCTTAGCAGTTAACACTAAAGCTTTATTT. Its protein product is CASSLAVNTKALF. The chain carries TRBV11-3 and TRBJ1-1, with no clear D. The CDR3 contains 13 residues. CDR1 and CDR2 from the germline V gene are SGHNT and YENEEA.